This is a list of T cell receptor beta chains from one sample in a study of Ad26.COV2.S vaccination and SARS-CoV-2 variants. Data came from immunoSEQ multiplex PCR; TCRdb stores just in-frame clones and leaves some out. The sample yields roughly 420,000 clones, roughly nine tenths seen once. This specimen consisted of peripheral blood, obtained in a trial of Ad26.COV2.S vaccine versus placebo. The receptors stem from a person aged 18-60 years who received the Ad26.COV2.S COVID-19 vaccine or a placebo. Each CDR3 is given with its conserved first and last residue. The order of the fields is V gene, D gene, CDR3 length, J gene, clone size, CDR3 DNA, CDR3 protein. A D gene is named only where the DNA matches it firmly. The listing skips clone size in some rows; elsewhere it reads once, few, many or a size class.

TRBV30	-	15	TRBJ2-3	-	TGTGCCTGGAGATATGGAGGGGTGGTCGTAGATACGCAGTATTTT	CAWRYGGVVVDTQYF
TRBV9	-	13	TRBJ1-1	-	TGTGCCAGCACTAAGGGAATGAACACTGAAGCTTTCTTT	CASTKGMNTEAFF
TRBV30	TRBD2	13	TRBJ2-7	-	TGTGCCTGGAGTCTCCTAGCGGGGAACGAGCAGTACTTC	CAWSLLAGNEQYF
TRBV11-3	TRBD2	15	TRBJ2-5	-	TGTGCCAGCAGCTCGCGGCGGGAGTACGCCGAGACCCAGTACTTC	CASSSRREYAETQYF
TRBV7-2	-	14	TRBJ1-2	-	TGTGCCAGCAGCTTAGCCACAAACAGTCTAGGCTACACCTTC	CASSLATNSLGYTF
TRBV7-9	TRBD1	18	TRBJ1-6	-	TGTGCCAGCAGCTTACGGCTACCAGGGACAGGGGGAAAGTCACCCCTCCACTTT	CASSLRLPGTGGKSPLHF
TRBV7-3	TRBD1	18	TRBJ1-1	-	TGTGCCAGCAGCTCCCTGCAGGGGGCTTGGGAACTGAACACTGAAGCTTTCTTT	CASSSLQGAWELNTEAFF
TRBV11-1	-	14	TRBJ1-1	-	TGTGCCAGCAGTACTCGCAGGGGGAACACTGAAGCTTTCTTT	CASSTRRGNTEAFF
TRBV4-2	-	17	TRBJ1-1	-	TGTGCCAGCAGCCCGAGCGCCCGACAGACTAAGAACACTGAAGCTTTCTTT	CASSPSARQTKNTEAFF
TRBV6-5	-	14	TRBJ1-3	-	TGTGCCAGCAGAGGGACGGGCTCTGGAAACACCATATATTTT	CASRGTGSGNTIYF
TRBV5-6	TRBD1	16	TRBJ1-5	many	TGTGCCAGCAGCTTGGGGTTAGGCAGGGGGTCTCAGCCCCAGCATTTT	CASSLGLGRGSQPQHF
TRBV11-3	-	14	TRBJ2-2	-	TGTGCCAGCAGCATATCATCGGAGTCCGGGGAGCTGTTTTTT	CASSISSESGELFF
TRBV5-4	-	12	TRBJ2-3	-	TGTGCCAGCAGCCAAGAGACAGATACGCAGTATTTT	CASSQETDTQYF
TRBV7-2	-	14	TRBJ1-2	-	TGTGCCAGCAGCTTTGGCCATACTAACTATGGCTACACCTTC	CASSFGHTNYGYTF
TRBV5-4	TRBD1	15	TRBJ2-7	-	TGTGCCAGCAGCTGGGACAGGGGGAGTTTGTACGAGCAGTACTTC	CASSWDRGSLYEQYF
TRBV14	TRBD1	15	TRBJ1-4	once	TGTGCCAGCAGCTCCAGACAGGGGGTCAATGAAAAACTGTTTTTT	CASSSRQGVNEKLFF
TRBV18	-	14	TRBJ1-1	-	TGTGCCAGCTCACCACAAGGCACCCCTGTTGAAGCTTTCTTT	CASSPQGTPVEAFF
TRBV7-3	-	13	TRBJ1-6	few	TGTGCCAGCAGGGTAGACAGAGACTCACCCCTCCACTTT	CASRVDRDSPLHF
TRBV19	-	13	TRBJ2-5	-	TGTGCCAGTAGCCCCCCGGAAAAAGAGACCCAGTACTTC	CASSPPEKETQYF
TRBV18	TRBD2	15	TRBJ2-5	-	TGTGCCAGCTCACCGAATAGCGGGGGGGAAGAGACCCAGTACTTC	CASSPNSGGEETQYF
TRBV12-5	-	12	TRBJ1-1	-	TGTGCTAGTGGTTTTATGAACACTGAAGCTTTCTTT	CASGFMNTEAFF
TRBV7-2	-	15	TRBJ1-1	-	TGTGCCAGCAGCTTATTCGGCACTATGAACACTGAAGCTTTCTTT	CASSLFGTMNTEAFF
TRBV19	TRBD2	16	TRBJ2-1	-	TGTGCCAGTAGTATAGCGACTAGCGGAGCCTACAATGAGCAGTTCTTC	CASSIATSGAYNEQFF
TRBV5-1	-	19	TRBJ2-3	-	TGCGCCAGCAGTTTCCCGGTCATTTATTCGGGGGGCCCCACAGATACGCAGTATTTT	CASSFPVIYSGGPTDTQYF
TRBV6-6	TRBD2	16	TRBJ2-5	-	TGTGCCAGCACCCCCCGGGAGCGGGAGTACCAAGAGACCCAGTACTTC	CASTPREREYQETQYF
TRBV6-6	-	15	TRBJ1-5	once	TGTGCCAGCAGTTACGACTCAAGGTTGTCCCGCGGCCAGCATTTT	CASSYDSRLSRGQHF
TRBV30	TRBD1	16	TRBJ1-6	-	TGTGCCTGGGGCTGGGTGGCGGGACAGGAGAATTCACCCCTCCACTTT	CAWGWVAGQENSPLHF
TRBV4-3	-	15	TRBJ1-4	-	TGCGCCAGCAGCCAAGAACAACTACAGGGTGAAAAACTGTTTTTT	CASSQEQLQGEKLFF
TRBV28	-	15	TRBJ2-2	-	TGTGCCAGCAGTTTGTGGGGAACGAACACCGGGGAGCTGTTTTTT	CASSLWGTNTGELFF
TRBV7-9	-	15	TRBJ2-7	-	TGTGCCAGCAGCTTGCGGAGCAGGGCCTCCTACGAGCAGTACTTC	CASSLRSRASYEQYF
TRBV7-9	TRBD1	13	TRBJ1-1	-	TGTGCCAGCAGCCCGACAGGGGGTACTGAAGCTTTCTTT	CASSPTGGTEAFF
TRBV21-1	-	18	TRBJ2-7	once	TGTGCCAGCAGCAAAGAGGGAATAGGACAGCCGAGCTCCTACGAGCAGTACTTC	CASSKEGIGQPSSYEQYF
TRBV7-2	-	13	TRBJ2-5	-	TGTGCCAGCAGCTTAGGCTTACGGGAGACCCAGTACTTC	CASSLGLRETQYF
TRBV15	-	11	TRBJ2-5	-	TGTGCCACCAGCAGGACGGAGACCCAGTACTTC	CATSRTETQYF
TRBV29-1	-	14	TRBJ2-5	-	TGCAGCGTGAACCGGGGGACGGAGCAAGAGACCCAGTACTTC	CSVNRGTEQETQYF
TRBV9	TRBD2	14	TRBJ2-3	-	TGTGCCAGCAGCGTAGGGCGGGAGACAGATACGCAGTATTTT	CASSVGRETDTQYF
TRBV28	-	12	TRBJ2-3	-	TGTGCCAGCAGCACCGAGGCGGGTACGCAGTATTTT	CASSTEAGTQYF
TRBV14	TRBD2	14	TRBJ2-7	-	TGTGCCAGCAGCCAAAGAAGCGGGGCCTACGAGCAGTACTTC	CASSQRSGAYEQYF
TRBV7-2	-	14	TRBJ1-2	-	TGTGCCAGCAGCTTACAGATCGGTGGGTATGGCTACACCTTC	CASSLQIGGYGYTF
TRBV18	-	15	TRBJ2-5	-	TGTGCCAGCTCACGGGCGGTAAACCTCCAAGAGACCCAGTACTTC	CASSRAVNLQETQYF
TRBV4-3	TRBD1	16	TRBJ1-2	-	TGCGCCAGCAGCCAAGGGAGACAGGGGGCTATCTATGGCTACACCTTC	CASSQGRQGAIYGYTF
TRBV18	-	14	TRBJ2-5	once	TGTGCCAGCTCGCCTTCGGGGAACCAAGAGACCCAGTACTTC	CASSPSGNQETQYF
TRBV3-1/TRBV3-2	-	14	TRBJ2-1	-	TGTGCCAGCAGCAGGACAGTAGGTCATCATGAGCAGTTCTTC	CASSRTVGHHEQFF
TRBV19	TRBD1	13	TRBJ1-1	-	TGTGCCAGCACGGGACAGGGGGTAGAAGAAGCTTTCTTT	CASTGQGVEEAFF
TRBV6-5	-	16	TRBJ2-3	-	TGTGCCAGCAGTTCCAACCCATTTACTAGCACAGATACGCAGTATTTT	CASSSNPFTSTDTQYF
TRBV10-3	-	16	TRBJ1-1	-	TGTGCCATCAGAGAAACCACAGGTTTTATGAACACTGAAGCTTTCTTT	CAIRETTGFMNTEAFF
TRBV28	TRBD2	15	TRBJ2-3	-	TGTGCCAGCAGCTCTATAGCGGGGCTCACAGATACGCAGTATTTT	CASSSIAGLTDTQYF
TRBV2	TRBD1	14	TRBJ1-5	-	TGTGCCAGCAGTCCGACAGGGTTTCTTCAGCCCCAGCATTTT	CASSPTGFLQPQHF
TRBV6-2/TRBV6-3	-	13	TRBJ1-2	-	TGTGCCAGCAGTCAGCAGGGAAGTCGTGGCTACACCTTC	CASSQQGSRGYTF
TRBV27	-	15	TRBJ1-1	-	TGTGCCAGCAGTTGGGATCGACGGCCGGGTACTGAAGCTTTCTTT	CASSWDRRPGTEAFF
TRBV7-2	-	13	TRBJ1-5	-	TGTGCCAGCAGCTTAGCTCGGACTCAGCCCCAGCATTTT	CASSLARTQPQHF
TRBV6-5	TRBD1	15	TRBJ2-5	-	TGTGCCAGTAATCAATCGACAGGGTCCCAAGAGACCCAGTACTTC	CASNQSTGSQETQYF
TRBV7-8	-	13	TRBJ1-5	-	TGTGCCAGCAGCTGGGAGGGCAATCAGCCCCAGCATTTT	CASSWEGNQPQHF